This T cell receptor beta chain was recovered during a study of T-cell reconstitution after alpha-beta-depleted transplantation in children. Between the trimmed V and J ends, which lost 1 base and 4 bases, there was a span of 12 bases. Germline CDR1 is SGHTA and CDR2 is FQGNSA. The CDR3 contains 15 residues. Preparation of the TCRbeta library used unique molecular identifiers. TCRdb passed the PCR reads through MiXCR, listing each CDR3 protein once. The sample records around 400,000 distinct CDR3 sequences, about a tenth being singletons. The V call is TRBV7-2, the J call TRBJ2-3; D tentatively reads TRBD1 or TRBD2 (5 bases each). The sequence was collected from a human donor who donated a stem cell graft to a child with acute myeloid leukemia. The starting material was PBMCs from the stem cell graft donor, obtained from the stem cell graft. CDR3 sequence (DNA): TGTGCCAGCAGCTTAGGAGGGACCGGGCCAGATACGCAGTATTTT. Protein sequence: CASSLGGTGPDTQYF.